This T cell receptor (beta chain) was sequenced during a study of blood T cell repertoires in COVID-19. About the study: Samples representing acute and convalescent COVID-19 were sourced from the United States, Italy and Spain. Sources were T cells, B-cell-depleted T cells, or PBMCs; the material itself was cDNA or gDNA.

This CDR3 has 14 amino acids. V shed 5 bases and J shed 6 bases, with 16 bases lying between them. Germline lookup yields CDR1 MNHEY and CDR2 SMNVEV (reference sequence). Profiling relied on immunoSEQ multiplex PCR, and the TCRdb table lists in-frame clones only, not all of them. The data contain about 190,000 clones, 84% of them singletons. Sequenced: peripheral blood. The receptor comes from a human donor in a cohort sampled during active COVID-19. The rearrangement joins TRBV27 to TRBJ1-1; TRBD1 might be the D (6 bases). CDR3 loop: CASSTMGAHPEAFF. Written as DNA, the CDR3 is TGTGCCAGCAGTACCATGGGGGCCCACCCTGAAGCTTTCTTT.